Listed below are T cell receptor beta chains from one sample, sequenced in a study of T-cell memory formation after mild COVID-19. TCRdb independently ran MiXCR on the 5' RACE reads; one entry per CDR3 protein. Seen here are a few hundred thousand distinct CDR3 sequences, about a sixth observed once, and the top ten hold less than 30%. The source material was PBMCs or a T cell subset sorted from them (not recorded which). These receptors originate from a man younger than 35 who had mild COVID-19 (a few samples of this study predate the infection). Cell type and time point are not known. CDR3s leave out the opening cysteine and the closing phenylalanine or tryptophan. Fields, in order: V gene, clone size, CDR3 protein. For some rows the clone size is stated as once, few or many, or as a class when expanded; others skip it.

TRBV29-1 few SADWGGTEAF
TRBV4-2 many ASSQDQRGGPDTQY
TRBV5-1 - ASSSGTGAKETQY
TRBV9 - ASSAPVGGRETQY
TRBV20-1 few SASQTGSSGANVLT
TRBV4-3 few ASSQDGTTYEQY
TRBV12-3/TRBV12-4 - ASSFHPGANYGYT
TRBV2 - ASGARTTDTQY
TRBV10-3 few AISEDRGTTDTQY
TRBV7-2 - ASSLGGANEKLF
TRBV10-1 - ASSDNPDGELF
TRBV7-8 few ASSLDSLLRPQH
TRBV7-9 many ASSPQPSGGIGELF
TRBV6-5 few ASRSQSTEAF
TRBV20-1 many SARDGKGSEAF
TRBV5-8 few ASSLVRGGSPLH
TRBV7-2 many ASSLSMGDPSYNEQF
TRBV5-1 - ASSLGTSGFYEQY
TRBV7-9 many ASSFRRGHEQF
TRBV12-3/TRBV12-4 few ASRATGGETQY
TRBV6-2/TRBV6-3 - ASSFETDRRSSYNEQF
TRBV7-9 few ASTPRDPGQGYNEQF
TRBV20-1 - SPVGAVGTEAF
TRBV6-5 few ASMGWDGYT
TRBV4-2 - ASSQDGAIPSYEQY
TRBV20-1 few SNLLTSRKDTQY
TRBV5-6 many ASSLAGYGYT
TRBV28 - ASSLLRGNTEAF
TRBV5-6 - ASSLAGAGVGQPQH
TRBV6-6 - ASRGDRNSPLH
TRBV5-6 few ASGQTGDTQY
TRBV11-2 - ASSPAGLEQF
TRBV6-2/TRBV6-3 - ASSQEGPPSPYEQY
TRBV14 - ASSLTRGETDTQY
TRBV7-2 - ASTSRGPQETQY
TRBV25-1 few ASSESPGELF
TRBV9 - ASSVGGSGGFQETQY
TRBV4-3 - ASSQDGSNYGYT
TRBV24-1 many AIRDRDDEQF